Below, 30 T cell receptor beta chains from the same sample are listed, as sequenced in a study of cytomegalovirus exposure and HLA in healthy donors. PCR involved 60 Vbeta and 13 Jbeta primers. Generated by immunoSEQ multiplex PCR, the TCRdb table keeps only in-frame clones and is missing some. In the table there are roughly 130,000 clones, 76% of which are singletons. The sequenced material came from PBMCs. The receptors come from a man aged 35 to 55 in good health and CMV-seronegative.

This clone was observed a single time. This rearrangement joins TRBV2 to TRBJ1-2; 8 bases are shared with TRBD1. The CDR3 covers 15 residues. Germline assignment: CDR1 SNHLY and CDR2 FYNNEI. After removal of 7 bases from V and 1 base from J, the junction contained 8 bases not matched to a gene. The chain's CDR3 is CASKIQGAGNYGYTF. In DNA, the CDR3 is TGTGCCAGCAAGATCCAGGGGGCTGGTAACTATGGCTACACCTTC.

V and J are TRBV7-3 and TRBJ1-3; unclear D gene. Trimming took off 2 bases at V and 0 bases at J, with 2 bases between the two ends. Germline V gene lookup returns CDR1 SGHTA and CDR2 FQGTGA. This CDR3 comprises 13 residues. The CDR3 loop reads CASSLYSGNTIYF. The DNA of the CDR3 is TGTGCCAGCAGCTTATACTCTGGAAACACCATATATTTT.

The chain uses TRBV2 and TRBJ1-1; possibly TRBD1 for D (6 bases). Germline-derived CDR1 and CDR2 are SNHLY and FYNNEI. The CDR3 sequence is 14 residues long. The V end lost 2 bases, the J end lost 1 base, and 8 bases lay between the germline ends. CDR3 DNA sequence: TGTGCCAGCAGTGAACAGGGGAAGAACACTGAAGCTTTCTTT. Translation gives CASSEQGKNTEAFF.

The V gene is TRBV7-9, the J gene TRBJ1-4; TRBD1 matches 7 bases. The V and J ends lost 5 bases and 3 bases, in that order; junction bases with no gene match: 6. In germline, CDR1 is SEHNR, CDR2 FQNEAQ (reference sequence). This CDR3 is 15 amino acids long. The CDR3 here is CASSVTGEPNEKLFF. The DNA of the CDR3 is TGTGCCAGCAGCGTCACAGGGGAACCTAATGAAAAACTGTTTTTT.

The chain combines TRBV6-1 with TRBJ2-2, with a tentative D call TRBD1 (6 bases). V lost 4 bases, J lost 2 bases, and 14 bases lay in between. Germline V gene sequence: CDR1 MNHNS, CDR2 SASEGT. The CDR3 spans 16 residues. The CDR3: CASSVLTGDNTGELFF. CDR3 DNA: TGTGCCAGCAGTGTGCTGACAGGTGATAACACCGGGGAGCTGTTTTTT.

This clone was picked up a small number of times. The CDR3 spells CASSQTRLAGVSNEQFF. The CDR3, as DNA: TGCGCCAGCAGCCAGACCCGACTAGCGGGAGTCTCCAATGAGCAGTTCTTC. This chain connects TRBV4-1 to TRBJ2-1; 12 nucleotides line up with TRBD2. The V segment lost 3 bases and the J segment 6 bases; nucleotides outside the gene matches: 9. The CDR3 runs to 17 residues. CDR1 is MGHRA and CDR2 is YSYEKL in the germline V gene.

In the case of this clone: At one of its ends the junction is not consistent with the germline gene, which may arise from a read error. The rearrangement links TRBV7-9 to TRBJ1-2; the D is unclear. This CDR3 has 12 amino acids. CDR1 is SEHNR, CDR2 FQNEAQ, per germline (reference sequence). In DNA form, the CDR3 reads TGTTCCAGCAGCCCCTCACGGGATGGCTACACCTTC. Amino acid sequence: CSSSPSRDGYTF.

This chain links TRBV10-3 with TRBJ2-3; 8 nucleotides agree with TRBD2. CDR3 length: 13 amino acids. Germline CDR1 ENHRY, CDR2 SYGVKD. The junction had 7 bases not matched to a gene; V was cut back by 8 bases and J by 6 bases. Here the CDR3 reads CAIERTSQDTQYF. CDR3 in DNA: TGTGCCATCGAACGGACTAGCCAGGATACGCAGTATTTT.

As regards this clone: A read error may produce the germline difference seen at one junction end. V usage is TRBV2 and J usage is TRBJ1-3; 7 bases are shared with TRBD1. Germline CDR1 SNHLY, CDR2 FYNNEI. The CDR3 covers 15 residues. The CDR3 DNA is TGTGCCAGCAGGGAAGGACAGGTCTCTGGAAACACCATATATTTT. Amino acid sequence: CASREGQVSGNTIYF.

The sample holds a few counts of this clone. The chain joins TRBV11-2 to TRBJ2-5; D unclear. The DNA end favors TRBJ2-7, so the J call may be wrong. The length of the CDR3 is 18 residues. CDR1 SGHAT and CDR2 FQNNGV come from the germline V gene. The CDR3 region has the DNA TGTGCCAGCAGCTTAGGGCAGGCCGGCCCGACCCTCCCCTACGAGCAGTACTTC. This gives the protein CASSLGQAGPTLPYEQYF.

This chain links TRBV6-5 with TRBJ2-7; no firm D call. Germline-derived CDR1 and CDR2 are MNHEY and SVGAGI. V gave up 1 base and J gave up 6 bases, with 13 bases separating them. The CDR3 consists of 14 residues. The CDR3, as DNA: TGTGCCAGCAGTTACTTTGCCGGATCAGGCGAGCAGTACTTC. It codes for CASSYFAGSGEQYF.

The chain is built from TRBV10-3 and TRBJ2-7; TRBD1 matches at 8 bases. The germline gives CDR1 ENHRY, CDR2 SYGVKD. The CDR3 runs to 15 residues. Losses at the gene ends were 3 bases for V and 5 bases for J; bases not matched to a gene: 9. CDR3 region: CAISEGSRGLNEQYF. The CDR3 bases are TGTGCCATCAGTGAAGGATCCAGGGGGCTAAACGAGCAGTACTTC.

This clone was found once. CDR3 residues: CASSWARDRAVGEQYF. The CDR3 DNA follows: TGCGCCAGCAGCTGGGCCCGGGACAGGGCAGTAGGCGAGCAGTACTTC. The chain carries TRBV5-1 and TRBJ2-7; TRBD1 agrees at 9 bases. The V gene end was trimmed by 3 bases and the J gene end by 6 bases; junction bases not matched to a gene: 13. CDR1 and CDR2 from the germline V gene are SGHRS and YFSETQ. The CDR3 contains 16 residues.

The chain combines TRBV28 with TRBJ2-7, with 8 bases fitting TRBD1. In germline, CDR1 is MDHEN, CDR2 SYDVKM. The CDR3 covers 16 residues. Trimming cost V 5 bases and J 0 bases; bases outside gene matches: 9. CDR3 loop: CASSTPRQGSSYEQYF. CDR3 DNA: TGTGCCAGCAGTACTCCCCGACAGGGGAGCTCCTACGAGCAGTACTTC.

The gene calls are TRBV11-3 and TRBJ2-7; 9 nucleotides line up with TRBD1. Germline CDR1 reads SGHNT; CDR2 reads YENEEA. With V trimmed by 7 bases and J by 3 bases, 7 bases remained unmatched. The CDR3 has 14 amino acids. CDR3 residues: CASNRTGVCYEQYF. In nucleotides, the CDR3 is TGTGCCAGCAACCGGACAGGGGTTTGCTACGAGCAGTACTTC.

V usage is TRBV7-2 and J usage is TRBJ2-1, with D possibly being TRBD2 (5 bases). Germline V gives CDR1 SGHTA, CDR2 FQGNSA. V dropped 5 bases and J dropped 9 bases, with 8 bases sitting between them. The CDR3 extends over 11 amino acids. CDR3 in amino acids: CASSASFEQFF. CDR3 DNA: TGTGCCAGCAGCGCTAGCTTTGAGCAGTTCTTC.

V and J are TRBV28 and TRBJ2-5; no reliable D call. The CDR3 extends over 14 amino acids. V lost 3 bases to trimming and J lost 3 bases, with 11 bases between them. Germline V gene data show CDR1 as MDHEN and CDR2 as SYDVKM. The CDR3: CASSFFWQEETQYF. CDR3 DNA: TGTGCCAGCAGTTTTTTCTGGCAGGAAGAGACCCAGTACTTC.

This clone showed up just a few times. The chain uses TRBV9 and TRBJ1-2, with TRBD1 matching 7 bases. V lost 4 bases, J lost 3 bases, and 6 bases stayed unmatched. This CDR3 spans 14 amino acids. Germline-derived CDR1 and CDR2 are SGDLS and YYNGEE. CDR3 protein: CASSPDREHYGYTF. The CDR3 nucleotides are TGTGCCAGCAGCCCCGACAGGGAGCACTATGGCTACACCTTC.

V is TRBV6-1 and J is TRBJ1-2, with a weak D call TRBD1 (5 bases). V lost 8 bases, J lost 8 bases, and 21 bases lay in between. Per germline, CDR1 MNHNS and CDR2 SASEGT. This CDR3 spans 14 amino acids. DNA of the CDR3: TGTGCCAGCGCGCCGGGGGTGGAGGGCCGAGGCTACACCTTC. This codes for CASAPGVEGRGYTF.

In its sample, this clone was seen a few times. The V call is TRBV28, the J call TRBJ1-5; the D is unclear. Per germline, CDR1 MDHEN and CDR2 SYDVKM. This CDR3 has 16 residues. V lost 2 bases, J lost 6 bases, and 17 bases lay in between. This chain's CDR3 is CASSLMETALGQPQHF. The CDR3 bases are TGTGCCAGCAGTTTAATGGAGACCGCTCTAGGTCAGCCCCAGCATTTT.

The chain has TRBV5-8 and TRBJ2-1, with 8 bases aligning to TRBD1. There are 15 residues in the CDR3. Germline CDR1 reads SGHTS; CDR2 reads YDEGEE. With V trimmed by 0 bases and J by 6 bases, 5 bases remained unmatched. CDR3: CASSLGQGTSNEQFF. The DNA for the CDR3 is TGTGCCAGCAGCTTGGGACAGGGGACCTCCAATGAGCAGTTCTTC.

The rearrangement links TRBV5-5 to TRBJ2-5, with 8 bases matching TRBD2. The CDR3 covers 15 residues. The ends lost 4 bases at V and 2 bases at J; junction bases unmatched: 7. CDR1 is SGHKS, CDR2 YYEKEE, per germline (reference sequence). The CDR3 region is CASSITSGIQETQYF. The CDR3 DNA reads TGTGCCAGCAGCATTACTAGCGGCATTCAAGAGACCCAGTACTTC. The full variable domain, its missing parts supplied by reference TRBV5-5 and TRBJ2-5, is DAGVTQSPTHLIKTRGQQVTLRCSPISGHKSVSWYQQVLGQGPQFIFQYYEKEERGRGNFPDRFSARQFPNYSSELNVNALLLGDSALYLCASSITSGIQETQYFGPGTRLLVL.

V gene TRBV5-6 combines with J gene TRBJ1-6; D is unresolved. The V end lost 4 bases, the J end lost 0 bases, and 5 bases lay between the germline ends. The germline V gene encodes CDR1 SGHDT and CDR2 YYEEEE. This CDR3 spans 14 amino acids. The CDR3: CASSRDSYNSPLHF. The CDR3 coding sequence is TGTGCCAGCAGCCGGGACTCCTATAATTCACCCCTCCACTTT.

The chain is built from TRBV15 and TRBJ1-1; possibly TRBD1 for D (5 bases). V gave up 0 bases and J gave up 6 bases, with 14 bases separating them. Germline V CDR1 and CDR2: LNHNV, YYDKDF (reference sequence). The CDR3 loop spans 15 amino acids. The CDR3 coding sequence is TGTGCCACCAGCAGAGATAAGGGGCTAGTGGCTGAAGCTTTCTTT. Its protein product is CATSRDKGLVAEAFF.

CDR3 region: CASSSWLAGESGELFF. In DNA form, the CDR3 reads TGTGCCAGCAGCTCCTGGCTAGCGGGGGAATCCGGGGAGCTGTTTTTT. The chain uses TRBV7-6 and TRBJ2-2, with TRBD2 matching 10 bases. CDR1 and CDR2 from the germline V gene are SGHVS and FNYEAQ. The CDR3 is made up of 16 amino acids. The trim removed 4 bases at V and 6 bases at J, leaving 8 bases unmatched.

This clone was found a few times. This chain connects TRBV27 to TRBJ1-4; no clear D gene. The CDR3 covers 12 residues. Germline V CDR1 and CDR2: MNHEY, SMNVEV (reference sequence). Trimming took 6 bases from V and 8 from J, leaving 10 bases between them. The CDR3 sequence is CASRGGYEKLFF. The DNA for the CDR3 is TGTGCCAGCAGGGGCGGGTACGAAAAACTGTTTTTT.

V gene TRBV28 combines with J gene TRBJ1-1; D uncertain. This CDR3 has 15 amino acids. Trimming shortened V by 2 bases and J by 5 bases, and 15 bases separated the two germline ends. CDR1 is MDHEN, CDR2 SYDVKM, per germline. The CDR3 here is CASSLTGYGVTEAFF. The CDR3 DNA follows: TGTGCCAGCAGTTTAACGGGATATGGGGTTACTGAAGCTTTCTTT. The full variable domain, completed using reference TRBV28 and TRBJ1-1, is DVKVTQSSRYLVKRTGEKVFLECVQDMDHENMFWYRQDPGLGLRLIYFSYDVKMKEKGDIPEGYSVSREKKERFSLILESASTNQTSMYLCASSLTGYGVTEAFFGQGTRLTVV.

This chain joins TRBV28 and TRBJ1-1; TRBD1 is a possible D gene (5 bases). The CDR3 loop spans 15 amino acids. V was pared by 4 bases and J by 2 bases, with 14 bases between. The germline V gene encodes CDR1 MDHEN and CDR2 SYDVKM. CDR3 coding DNA: TGTGCCAGCAGTTGGGCGGACATCGTTAACACTGAAGCTTTCTTT. This encodes CASSWADIVNTEAFF.

As concerns this clone: A junction boundary mismatches the germline segment, possibly from a read error. V gene TRBV11-2 combines with J gene TRBJ2-5; no firm D call. The germline CDR1 and CDR2 sequences are SGHAT and FQNNGV. CDR3 length: 12 residues. As DNA, the CDR3 is TGTGCCAGCAGCCAACGGATAGAGGCCCAGTACTTC. It yields the protein CASSQRIEAQYF.

The rearrangement uses TRBV4-2 and TRBJ2-1; 7 bases line up with TRBD2. The V segment lost 0 bases and the J segment 0 bases; nucleotides outside the gene matches: 5. The germline CDR1 and CDR2 sequences are LGHNA and YNFKEQ. This CDR3 contains 17 residues. The CDR3 nucleotides are TGTGCCAGCAGCCAAGATCGCGGGGGTTACTCCTACAATGAGCAGTTCTTC. Protein product: CASSQDRGGYSYNEQFF.